What follows describes a single T cell receptor (beta chain). The data derive from a study of shared clonotypes between healthy human individuals. Germline assignment: CDR1 MNHEY and CDR2 SVGAGI. Trimming at V came to 6 bases and at J to 3 bases, leaving 2 bases not matched to a gene. The CDR3 has 14 residues. It was at deep level that the assay was run. Profiled with immunoSEQ multiplex PCR; TCRdb holds only in-frame clones, not every one. Of about 1.9 million clones in the sample, just under 95% are singletons; the top ten hold 1.5% to 2%. Positively selected for CCR7, the CD45RO-negative cells used as naive CD8 cells excluded terminally differentiated effector memory CD45RA+ cells.

The sequence came from a man in his late teens or twenties in good health. Some clones in this sample may be carry-over from other donors' samples. Sequencing used naive CD8+ T cells from PBMCs. The rearrangement uses TRBV6-5 and TRBJ2-2; TRBD1 matches at 9 bases. This CDR3 is CASSDRGYTGELFF. The CDR3 region has the DNA TGTGCCAGCAGCGACAGGGGGTACACCGGGGAGCTGTTTTTT.